Below are 13 T cell receptor beta chains sequenced from a single sample in a study of blood T cells in healthy people across ages. The authors ran a second PCR of roughly 6 to 11 cycles using a sample-barcoded 5' primer and a J-beta primer mix. TCRdb used MiXCR to reprocess the 5' RACE reads, holding one entry per CDR3 protein. There are 1.5 million to 2 million distinct CDR3 sequences in the sample; around 36% occur only once, and 11% lies in the top ten. Sequencing used blood. These receptors were taken from a woman in her 30s in good health.

This clonotype came up a few times. The chain combines TRBV4-1 with TRBJ2-5, with TRBD1 identical over 7 bases. After removal of 5 bases from V and 1 base from J, the junction contained 16 bases not matched to a gene. The V gene's germline CDR1 is MGHRA and CDR2 YSYEKL. This CDR3 comprises 18 residues. In DNA form, the CDR3 reads TGCGCCAGCAGCTATCGGCCAGGGGGAACTAAGTCCCAAGAGACCCAGTACTTC. Protein: CASSYRPGGTKSQETQYF.

This chain uses TRBV2 with TRBJ2-5, with D tentatively TRBD1 (5 bases). Germline lookup yields CDR1 SNHLY and CDR2 FYNNEI. The CDR3 length is 15 residues. V was shortened by 3 bases and J by 0 bases, with 11 bases between the two germline ends. CDR3: CASSDRAGYQETQYF. CDR3 nucleotides: TGTGCCAGCAGTGACAGGGCCGGTTACCAAGAGACCCAGTACTTC. Variable domain in full (rest from reference TRBV2 and TRBJ2-5): EPEVTQTPSHQVTQMGQEVILRCVPISNHLYFYWYRQILGQKVEFLVSFYNNEISEKSEIFDDQFSVERPDGSNFTLKIRSTKLEDSAMYFCASSDRAGYQETQYFGPGTRLLVL.

This clonotype was counted a few times. The rearrangement uses TRBV6-1 and TRBJ1-2; possible D gene TRBD1, 5 bases. Germline CDR1 reads MNHNS; CDR2 reads SASEGT. The V end was cut by 7 bases, the J end by 8 bases, with 11 bases between. The CDR3 is 11 residues long. The CDR3: CASTLKGGYTF. The CDR3 coding sequence is TGTGCCAGCACCCTCAAGGGGGGCTACACCTTC.

This clonotype was seen a few times. J is TRBJ2-7 and V is TRBV20-1; D possibly matches TRBD1 or TRBD2 (6 bases each). With 6 bases removed from V and 1 base from J, the gap between germline ends came to 16 bases. CDR3 length equals 14 residues. Looked up from germline, CDR1 is DFQATT and CDR2 is SNEGSKA (reference sequence). Written as DNA, the CDR3 is TGCAGTGCGGAAGGGGGGTTCATATCCTACGAGCAGTACTTC. As protein: CSAEGGFISYEQYF.

The CDR3 reads CASSEWADTQYF. The DNA for the CDR3 is TGTGCCAGCAGTGAATGGGCGGATACGCAGTATTTT. The chain couples TRBV25-1 to TRBJ2-3; D remains ambiguous. CDR1 and CDR2 from the germline V gene are MGHDK and SYGVNS. Trimming shortened V by 1 base and J by 6 bases, and 5 bases separated the two germline ends. CDR3 size: 12 residues.

This chain joins TRBV20-1 and TRBJ2-7; 8 positions match TRBD2. Trimming at V came to 6 bases and at J to 6 bases, leaving 10 bases not matched to a gene. In germline, CDR1 is DFQATT, CDR2 SNEGSKA (reference sequence). The CDR3 is made up of 13 amino acids. The CDR3: CSAVDHREGEQYF. CDR3 bases: TGCAGTGCCGTAGACCATCGGGAGGGCGAGCAGTACTTC.

This clonotype was detected a few times. This rearrangement joins TRBV28 to TRBJ2-7; 9 nucleotides match TRBD1. CDR1 is MDHEN, CDR2 SYDVKM, per germline. Germline trimming cut 6 bases from V and 0 bases from J; bases unmatched to any gene: 12. This CDR3 has 17 amino acids. The DNA for the CDR3 is TGTGCCAGCAGGACCCGGGACAGGGCGCGGAGCTCCTACGAGCAGTACTTC. Translation: CASRTRDRARSSYEQYF. The full variable domain, rest sourced from reference TRBV28 and TRBJ2-7, is DVKVTQSSRYLVKRTGEKVFLECVQDMDHENMFWYRQDPGLGLRLIYFSYDVKMKEKGDIPEGYSVSREKKERFSLILESASTNQTSMYLCASRTRDRARSSYEQYFGPGTRLTVT.

The V and J genes are TRBV20-1 and TRBJ2-3; no reliable D call. The V end lost 4 bases, the J end lost 0 bases, and 14 bases lay between the germline ends. The V gene's germline CDR1 is DFQATT and CDR2 SNEGSKA (reference sequence). The CDR3 is made up of 15 amino acids. The CDR3 is CSAKTRRASTDTQYF. In DNA, the CDR3 is TGCAGTGCTAAGACTCGGAGAGCGAGCACAGATACGCAGTATTTT.

The chain is built from TRBV29-1 and TRBJ2-1; the match to TRBD2 covers 9 bases. The V and J ends lost 4 bases and 15 bases, in that order; junction bases with no gene match: 13. CDR1 SQVTM and CDR2 ANQGSEA come from the germline V gene. The CDR3 totals 13 residues. The CDR3 spells CSVVVRTSVGTFF. The CDR3 DNA reads TGCAGCGTTGTAGTCCGGACTAGCGTTGGGACGTTCTTC.

This clonotype occurred once. The missing conserved phenylalanine or tryptophan at the end of this CDR3 makes a read error likely. This chain uses TRBV10-3 with TRBJ2-5; perhaps TRBD1 as D (6 bases). The CDR3 sequence is 13 residues long. Trimming took 8 bases from V and 11 from J, leaving 21 bases between them. CDR1 and CDR2 (germline): ENHRY, SYGVKD. The CDR3 DNA is TGTGCCATCGGTTACAGGGTAGACAATGAGCAGTACTGC. It translates to CAIGYRVDNEQYC.

V is TRBV6-6 and J is TRBJ1-5; 10 bases map to TRBD1. The CDR3 runs 14 residues. The germline CDR1 and CDR2 sequences are MNHNY and SVGAGI (reference sequence). Unmatched junction bases numbered 7, after V lost 7 bases and J lost 7 bases. This chain's CDR3 is CASKGQGSEQPQHF. CDR3 in DNA: TGTGCCAGCAAGGGACAGGGGTCGGAGCAGCCCCAGCATTTT.

This chain uses TRBV5-5 with TRBJ2-1; D remains ambiguous. Per the germline V gene, CDR1 is SGHKS and CDR2 is YYEKEE (reference sequence). V was shortened by 3 bases and J by 9 bases, with 7 bases between the two germline ends. This CDR3 is built from 11 residues. CDR3 nucleotide sequence: TGTGCCAGCAGCTGGGCAAGTGAGCAGTTCTTC. Its protein product is CASSWASEQFF.

The V call is TRBV24-1, the J call TRBJ1-2; maybe TRBD1 (5 bases). Trimming cost V 4 bases and J 8 bases, with 13 bases left between them. This CDR3 has 13 amino acids. Germline CDR1 KGHDR, CDR2 SFDVKD. CDR3 in amino acids: CATSEQRRGGYTF. The CDR3 coding sequence is TGTGCCACCAGTGAACAACGACGGGGCGGCTACACCTTC.